The 14 T cell receptor beta chains below were found in one sample sequenced in a study of cytotoxic CD8 clonotypes in ibrutinib-treated CLL. The method was immunoSEQ multiplex PCR; TCRdb's version includes in-frame clones alone and lacks a portion of them. The table shows some 130,000 clones, with 75% to 80% occurring only once. Specimen: PBMCs, collected after 24 months of ibrutinib treatment. These receptors all stem from a human donor with chronic lymphocytic leukemia.

The gene calls are TRBV5-1 and TRBJ2-3; D gene unclear. V gave up 0 bases and J gave up 6 bases, with 11 bases separating them. The CDR3 sequence is 14 residues long. Germline values: CDR1 SGHRS, CDR2 YFSETQ. The CDR3 coding sequence is TGCGCCAGCAGCTTGGTCCCACCGGTCGATACGCAGTATTTT. Protein sequence: CASSLVPPVDTQYF.

This clone was counted between two and nine times. This chain links TRBV19 with TRBJ1-5, with D unclear. Between the trimmed V and J ends, which lost 6 bases and 7 bases, there was a span of 13 bases. The V gene's germline CDR1 is LNHDA and CDR2 SQIVND (reference sequence). The CDR3 totals 13 residues. CDR3 in amino acids: CASSQLTRQPQHF. DNA of the CDR3: TGTGCCAGTAGCCAATTAACCAGACAGCCCCAGCATTTT.

The rearrangement links TRBV13 to TRBJ2-3; D is possibly TRBD1 or TRBD2 (5 bases each). Germline-derived CDR1 and CDR2 are PRHDT and FYEKMQ (reference sequence). The CDR3 has 14 amino acids. V was trimmed by 5 bases and J by 3 bases, leaving 12 bases between them. CDR3 bases: TGTGCCAGCAGCCTCGGGACCGGGACAGATACGCAGTATTTT. This sequence encodes CASSLGTGTDTQYF.

The chain couples TRBV5-1 to TRBJ2-3; 7 bases map to TRBD2. The CDR3 runs to 15 residues. Germline V gene lookup returns CDR1 SGHRS and CDR2 YFSETQ. With V trimmed by 4 bases and J by 4 bases, 9 bases remained unmatched. In DNA form, the CDR3 reads TGCGCCAGCAGCCCGGATGGGGGGGTGGCAGATACGCAGTATTTT. It is translated as CASSPDGGVADTQYF.

The V call is TRBV7-8, the J call TRBJ2-3; 9 nucleotides match TRBD2. Germline V gene data show CDR1 as SGHVS and CDR2 as FQNEAQ. CDR3 length: 16 residues. J lost 2 bases, V lost 5 bases, and 8 bases had no gene match. The CDR3 region is CASSPGTSPTTDTQYF. The CDR3 DNA follows: TGTGCCAGCAGCCCCGGGACTAGCCCCACCACAGATACGCAGTATTTT.

The chain carries TRBV4-3 and TRBJ2-2, with D possibly being TRBD1 (6 bases). V shed 4 bases and J shed 3 bases, with 24 bases lying between them. Germline values: CDR1 LGHNA, CDR2 YSLEER. The CDR3 spans 19 residues. The CDR3 region is CASSRPEAGAHLDTGELFF. The CDR3 DNA reads as TGCGCCAGCAGCCGGCCCGAGGCAGGGGCCCATTTGGACACCGGGGAGCTGTTTTTT.

Regarding this clone: This sample also contains other DNA sequences that code for the same CDR3. This chain connects TRBV28 to TRBJ1-2; D remains unclear. Trimming left V 3 bases short and J 4 bases short, with 6 bases between. Germline CDR1 and CDR2: MDHEN and SYDVKM. CDR3 size: 12 residues. The CDR3 nucleotides read TGTGCCAGCAGTTTGGGTGGCTATGGCTACACCTTC. It is translated as CASSLGGYGYTF.

The rearrangement uses TRBV5-1 and TRBJ2-7; TRBD2 agrees at 12 bases. CDR1 SGHRS and CDR2 YFSETQ come from the germline V gene. This CDR3 has 14 amino acids. V was clipped by 0 bases and J by 6 bases; unmatched bases: 1. CDR3 amino acids: CASSLGLAGVEQYF. CDR3 sequence (DNA): TGCGCCAGCAGCTTGGGACTAGCGGGAGTCGAGCAGTACTTC.

The chain combines TRBV21-1 with TRBJ1-5. TRBV21-1 is recorded as a pseudogene. The CDR3 is 14 residues long. CDR3: CASSRGGKSKPQHF. CDR3 bases: TGTGCCAGCAGCCGGGGCGGGAAATCAAAGCCCCAGCATTTT.

This chain joins TRBV28 and TRBJ2-1; D unresolved. The CDR3 runs 16 residues. The V gene's germline CDR1 is MDHEN and CDR2 SYDVKM. Trimming shortened V by 6 bases and J by 0 bases, and 15 bases separated the two germline ends. CDR3 residues: CASSHESGASYNEQFF. The CDR3 DNA reads as TGTGCCAGCAGCCATGAGTCTGGAGCCTCCTACAATGAGCAGTTCTTC.

The chain combines TRBV18 with TRBJ1-2; D is undetermined. V was shortened by 6 bases and J by 2 bases, with 10 bases between the two germline ends. Germline lookup yields CDR1 KGHSH and CDR2 LQKENI. This CDR3 is 13 amino acids long. The CDR3 bases are TGTGCCAGCTCTCTGGAGAAGAACTATGGCTACACCTTC. Protein: CASSLEKNYGYTF.

This sequence joins TRBV5-4 and TRBJ2-2, with 8 bases identical to TRBD2. The germline gives CDR1 SGHNT, CDR2 YYREEE (reference sequence). V lost 4 bases, J lost 1 base, and 6 bases stayed unmatched. The CDR3 extends over 16 amino acids. The CDR3: CASSRPAGGNTGELFF. The CDR3 bases are TGTGCCAGCAGCCGCCCTGCGGGAGGGAACACCGGGGAGCTGTTTTTT.

The chain links TRBV4-1 to TRBJ1-1; no firm D call. Between the trimmed V and J ends, which lost 0 bases and 1 base, there was a span of 9 bases. The CDR3 totals 15 residues. Germline CDR1 is MGHRA and CDR2 is YSYEKL. The CDR3 protein is CASSQDLGRNTEAFF. In nucleotides, the CDR3 is TGCGCCAGCAGCCAAGATTTGGGCAGGAACACTGAAGCTTTCTTT.

In this sample, this clone turned up once. The chain recombines TRBV18 with TRBJ2-2; a possible D gene is TRBD1 (6 bases). Trimming took off 0 bases at V and 1 base at J, with 9 bases between the two ends. This CDR3 has 16 amino acids. Germline assignment: CDR1 KGHSH and CDR2 LQKENI. Written as DNA, the CDR3 is TGTGCCAGCTCACCACCGTCCAGGGGGAACACCGGGGAGCTGTTTTTT. Its translation is CASSPPSRGNTGELFF.